The next 9 T cell receptor beta chains were all read from a single sample in a study of T cells in Graves' hyperthyroidism and ophthalmopathy. Researchers took RNA transcripts and amplified the TCR beta CDR3 regions from them. A first-round RT-PCR of the TCR CDR3 used the HTBI primer set. TCRdb reprocessed the multiplex PCR reads with MiXCR, giving one entry per CDR3 protein. Of 530,000 or so distinct CDR3 sequences listed, around 46% were seen once; the top ten hold around 7.7%. Material: peripheral blood or thyroid tissue (not recorded which). The receptors originated from a woman under 30 with Graves' hyperthyroidism.

On this clonotype itself: This may arise from a read error, as a much more abundant clone is one base away. This rearrangement joins TRBV20-1 to TRBJ1-3, with D possibly matching TRBD1 (5 bases). Germline values: CDR1 DFQATT, CDR2 SNEGSKA (reference sequence). The CDR3 runs to 15 residues. This CDR3 reads CNAREPGTSGNTIYF. The CDR3 DNA reads as TGCAATGCTAGAGAGCCGGGGACCTCTGGAAACACCATATATTTT.

As regards this clonotype: A much larger clone differs from this one at a single base, so this may be a read error. J is TRBJ1-1 and V is TRBV5-1; no definite D call. The CDR3 extends over 12 amino acids. Germline V gives CDR1 SGHRS, CDR2 YFSETQ. The CDR3 DNA reads as TGTACCAGCAGCTTTACTCCTTTTGAAGCTTTCTTT. Translating it yields CTSSFTPFEAFF.

Remarks on this clonotype: Being one base from a much bigger clone, this may be a read error. This rearrangement joins TRBV5-4 to TRBJ2-7, with D unresolved. The CDR3 is 15 residues long. V lost 4 bases to trimming and J lost 9 bases, with 23 bases between them. CDR1 is SGHNT, CDR2 YYREEE, per germline (reference sequence). The chain's CDR3 is CASSPGAPSSHGQYF. CDR3 nucleotide sequence: TGTGCCAGCAGCCCGGGTGCCCCCTCATCCCACGGGCAGTACTTC.

This sequence joins TRBV6-2 or TRBV6-3 and TRBJ2-1; a possible D gene is TRBD1 (6 bases). The germline gives CDR1 MNHEY, CDR2 SVGEGT. This CDR3 spans 14 amino acids. The V gene lost 1 base and the J gene lost 4 bases, with 8 bases spanning the gap. CDR3 bases: TGTGCCAGCAGTTACTGGGGGCCGTACAATGAGCAGTTCTTC. Its protein is CASSYWGPYNEQFF.

This clonotype was found many times. The V gene is TRBV20-1, the J gene TRBJ1-3; 9 positions match TRBD1. The CDR3 is made up of 14 amino acids. The germline V gene has CDR1 DFQATT and CDR2 SNEGSKA (reference sequence). V dropped 3 bases and J dropped 3; count of bases not matched to a gene: 3. The CDR3 nucleotides read TGCAGTGCTAGTACAGGGGGCGATGGAAACACCATATATTTT. Translation: CSASTGGDGNTIYF.

The chain recombines TRBV12-5 with TRBJ1-5; the D is unclear. With 2 bases removed from V and 4 bases from J, the gap between germline ends came to 6 bases. Per germline, CDR1 LGHNT and CDR2 FRNRAP. This CDR3 spans 13 amino acids. CDR3 DNA sequence: TGTGCTAGTGGTTTGCGAGAGAATCAGCCCCAGCATTTT. Protein sequence: CASGLRENQPQHF.

The chain couples TRBV7-2 to TRBJ1-2; D call uncertain. The germline V and J ends were trimmed by 1 base and 4 bases, with 7 bases remaining between them. The CDR3 sequence is 13 residues long. CDR1 is SGHTA and CDR2 is FQGNSA in the germline V gene. In DNA form, the CDR3 reads TGTGCCAGCAGCTTAGTCCAGTCCTATGGCTACACCTTC. The encoded protein is CASSLVQSYGYTF.

The rearrangement links TRBV2 to TRBJ2-7; possible D gene TRBD1, 6 bases. The CDR3 length is 16 residues. V was trimmed by 6 bases and J by 4 bases, leaving 22 bases between them. The germline V gene encodes CDR1 SNHLY and CDR2 FYNNEI. Here the CDR3 reads CASSQEGTGLVYEQYF. The CDR3 DNA follows: TGTGCCAGCAGCCAAGAAGGAACAGGGTTGGTTTACGAGCAGTACTTC. Using reference TRBV2 and TRBJ2-7 for the parts outside the CDR3, the full variable domain is EPEVTQTPSHQVTQMGQEVILRCVPISNHLYFYWYRQILGQKVEFLVSFYNNEISEKSEIFDDQFSVERPDGSNFTLKIRSTKLEDSAMYFCASSQEGTGLVYEQYFGPGTRLTVT.

This clonotype was counted ten times or more. The gene calls are TRBV6-1 and TRBJ1-6; D is unresolved. The CDR3 covers 14 residues. Per the germline V gene, CDR1 is MNHNS and CDR2 is SASEGT. V was trimmed by 3 bases and J by 5 bases, leaving 8 bases between them. The DNA of the CDR3 is TGTGCCAGCAGTGAGTCCGGCGATAATTCACCCCTCCACTTT. Its protein product is CASSESGDNSPLHF.